The 18 T cell receptor beta chains listed next were all sequenced from one sample in a study of blood T cell repertoires in COVID-19. The protocol was immunoSEQ multiplex PCR, while the TCRdb copy is restricted to in-frame clones and leaves out a portion. The sample has more than 200,000 clones; just under 90% are singletons. The material sequenced was PBMCs or T cells enriched from blood (not recorded which). These receptors all stem from a woman in her twenties or thirties with acute COVID-19.

This chain connects TRBV5-6 to TRBJ2-1; a weak D match, TRBD1 (6 bases). There are 14 residues in the CDR3. CDR1 SGHDT and CDR2 YYEEEE come from the germline V gene. V was pared by 3 bases and J by 10 bases, with 17 bases between. The CDR3 DNA sequence: TGTGCCAGCAGCTACTGGGACATCCGCGGAGAGCAGTTCTTC. Translating it yields CASSYWDIRGEQFF.

The rearrangement links TRBV2 to TRBJ2-7; 13 positions match TRBD2. Germline V gives CDR1 SNHLY, CDR2 FYNNEI. With 6 bases clipped from V and 4 bases from J, the junction kept 6 bases outside the gene matches. This CDR3 contains 15 residues. The CDR3 sequence is CASRGTSGGGYEQYF. The CDR3 DNA sequence: TGTGCCAGCAGAGGAACTAGCGGGGGGGGTTACGAGCAGTACTTC.

This clone was counted a few times. The chain has TRBV27 and TRBJ2-2, with 7 positions matching TRBD1. This CDR3 spans 14 amino acids. Germline trimming cut 6 bases from V and 7 bases from J; bases unmatched to any gene: 8. Germline V gene sequence: CDR1 MNHEY, CDR2 SMNVEV (reference sequence). Written as DNA, the CDR3 is TGTGCCAGCAGCAGACAGGGTAATGTCGGGGAGCTGTTTTTT. Translation: CASSRQGNVGELFF.

This sequence joins TRBV19 and TRBJ1-4; 8 positions agree with TRBD1. Germline V gene data show CDR1 as LNHDA and CDR2 as SQIVND (reference sequence). Unmatched junction bases numbered 8, after V lost 7 bases and J lost 7 bases. This CDR3 contains 14 residues. This CDR3 is CASTSGGQGEKLFF. The CDR3 nucleotides read TGTGCCAGTACTTCAGGGGGCCAAGGTGAAAAACTGTTTTTT.

This clone has only one observation. CDR3 nucleotide sequence: TGTGCCAGCAGCGCAGACAGGGATAGCAATCAGCCCCAGCATTTT. As protein: CASSADRDSNQPQHF. V gene TRBV6-2 or TRBV6-3 combines with J gene TRBJ1-5; 7 nucleotides line up with TRBD1. V trimming: 6 bases; J trimming: 0 bases; junction bases outside the gene matches: 5. Germline V gene lookup returns CDR1 MNHEY and CDR2 SVGEGT. The CDR3 is made up of 15 amino acids.

The V and J genes are TRBV5-1 and TRBJ1-5; 8 nucleotides line up with TRBD1. The CDR3 covers 18 residues. Losses at the gene ends were 7 bases for V and 1 base for J; bases not matched to a gene: 16. CDR1 SGHRS and CDR2 YFSETQ come from the germline V gene. CDR3 nucleotides: TGCGCCAGCCAAATCCTGAAAGGGGACAGGAGGAGCAATCAGCCCCAGCATTTT. This translates into CASQILKGDRRSNQPQHF.

The sample holds a few counts of this clone. V gene TRBV4-1 combines with J gene TRBJ1-5, with 8 bases fitting TRBD1. The CDR3 is made up of 15 amino acids. The V segment lost 4 bases and the J segment 5 bases; nucleotides outside the gene matches: 7. The germline CDR1 and CDR2 sequences are MGHRA and YSYEKL. CDR3 sequence reads: CASSRTGSGDQPQHF. DNA for the CDR3: TGCGCCAGCAGCCGGACAGGGAGCGGAGATCAGCCCCAGCATTTT.

This sequence joins TRBV2 and TRBJ1-1; D unclear. Germline lookup yields CDR1 SNHLY and CDR2 FYNNEI. The V end was cut by 3 bases, the J end by 1 base, with 9 bases between. The CDR3 has 14 amino acids. CDR3 loop: CASSDQEENTEAFF. In nucleotides, the CDR3 is TGTGCCAGCAGTGACCAAGAGGAGAACACTGAAGCTTTCTTT.

V gene TRBV19 combines with J gene TRBJ2-5, with a weak D call TRBD1 (6 bases). The CDR3 has 14 amino acids. Germline CDR1 reads LNHDA; CDR2 reads SQIVND (reference sequence). V dropped 1 base and J dropped 3 bases, with 9 bases sitting between them. The CDR3 DNA sequence: TGTGCCAGTAGTATAGGGGCAGGGGAAGAGACCCAGTACTTC. This codes for CASSIGAGEETQYF.

This rearrangement joins TRBV5-1 to TRBJ2-5; tentatively, D is TRBD2 (5 bases). In germline, CDR1 is SGHRS, CDR2 YFSETQ. The CDR3 consists of 14 residues. V dropped 4 bases and J dropped 4 bases, with 14 bases sitting between them. This CDR3 reads CASSPERAGETQYF. The CDR3 nucleotides read TGCGCCAGCAGCCCCGAACGGGCGGGAGAGACCCAGTACTTC.

The V and J genes are TRBV15 and TRBJ2-1; 8 positions match TRBD2. Trimming took 0 bases from V and 15 from J; bases not matched to a gene: 13. CDR1 LNHNV and CDR2 YYDKDF come from the germline V gene (reference sequence). This CDR3 has 15 amino acids. The CDR3 spells CATSRDRERGTSLFF. CDR3 DNA sequence: TGTGCCACCAGCAGAGATAGGGAGCGGGGGACTAGTCTGTTCTTC.

The chain has TRBV6-5 and TRBJ1-4; D is unclear. This CDR3 has 12 residues. The ends were cut back, 11 bases at V and 4 bases at J, with 11 bases in the middle. In germline, CDR1 is MNHEY, CDR2 SVGAGI. The CDR3 DNA is TGTGCCTGCGGGGAGCATAATGAAAAACTGTTTTTT. Its translation is CACGEHNEKLFF.

There are a few counts of this clone. The CDR3 bases are TGTGCCAGCAGCCGGGACAGGAGGACTGAAGCTTTCTTT. This encodes CASSRDRRTEAFF. The V and J genes are TRBV13 and TRBJ1-1; TRBD1 matches at 8 bases. CDR1 PRHDT and CDR2 FYEKMQ come from the germline V gene (reference sequence). J lost 5 bases, V lost 5 bases, and 4 bases had no gene match. The length of the CDR3 is 13 residues.

The V and J genes are TRBV5-6 and TRBJ2-7; 10 positions match TRBD1. Germline CDR1 reads SGHDT; CDR2 reads YYEEEE. The CDR3 loop spans 15 amino acids. The V gene end was trimmed by 4 bases and the J gene end by 3 bases; junction bases not matched to a gene: 7. Here the CDR3 reads CASSPHWDRGYEQYF. The CDR3 DNA reads TGTGCCAGCAGCCCGCACTGGGACAGGGGCTACGAGCAGTACTTC.

Note on this clone: The junction shows a germline mismatch at one end, possibly a read error. V is TRBV7-2 and J is TRBJ2-2, with 12 positions matching TRBD2. Germline V gives CDR1 SGHTA, CDR2 FQGNSA. The CDR3 totals 16 residues. This chain's CDR3 is CASSLAGGRITGELFF. DNA for the CDR3: TGTGCCAGCAGCCTAGCGGGGGGGCGTATCACCGGGGAGCTGTTTTTT.

The chain carries TRBV27 and TRBJ2-6; TRBD1 aligns across 8 bases. CDR3 length: 16 residues. Germline CDR1 is MNHEY and CDR2 is SMNVEV (reference sequence). With V trimmed by 10 bases and J by 4 bases, 12 bases remained unmatched. CDR3 nucleotide sequence: TGTGCCACCAGGACAGGGTCAACCTCCGGGGCCAACGTCCTGACTTTC. Its translation: CATRTGSTSGANVLTF.

The DNA for the CDR3 is TGCGCCAGCAGCCAAGCCCCTAGCGGGGGAGTGGACGAGCAGTACTTC. Translation gives CASSQAPSGGVDEQYF. V usage is TRBV4-3 and J usage is TRBJ2-7; 10 bases match TRBD2. The CDR3 is 16 amino acids. The germline CDR1 and CDR2 sequences are LGHNA and YSLEER. V lost 1 base, J lost 5 bases, and 8 bases stayed unmatched.

The V call is TRBV7-2, the J call TRBJ1-3, with D unclear. Trimming stripped 5 bases from V and 0 bases from J, with 14 bases between. CDR3 length equals 16 residues. Looked up from germline, CDR1 is SGHTA and CDR2 is FQGNSA. The CDR3 DNA reads TGTGCCAGCAGCATGACGAGCGTCACCTCTGGAAACACCATATATTTT. Residues: CASSMTSVTSGNTIYF.